These 21 T cell receptor beta chains share one sample of origin, sequenced in a study of breast tumors, draining lymph nodes, adjacent tissues. The lymph nodes were axillary draining lymph nodes from breast cancer patients. MiXCR was run by TCRdb on the multiplex PCR reads, yielding one entry per CDR3 protein. The sample gives 75,000 to 100,000 distinct CDR3 sequences, approximately 19% of which show up once; around 2.5% is in the top ten. The sequencing input was axillary lymph node tissue. These receptors came from a female donor with breast cancer. Some clones in this sample may be carry-over from other donors' samples.

This clonotype was counted at least ten times. The chain carries TRBV5-1 and TRBJ2-2; 11 bases line up with TRBD1. Germline V CDR1 and CDR2: SGHRS, YFSETQ. The CDR3 extends over 16 amino acids. The V and J ends lost 0 bases and 4 bases, in that order; junction bases with no gene match: 2. The CDR3 spells CASSLAGTGGTGELFF. The CDR3 nucleotides read TGCGCCAGCAGCTTGGCAGGGACAGGGGGCACCGGGGAGCTGTTTTTT.

Note on this clonotype: At one end the junction does not follow the germline gene, possibly because of a read error. J is TRBJ1-6 and V is TRBV20-1, with D maybe TRBD1 (6 bases). CDR1 and CDR2 from the germline V gene are DFQATT and SNEGSKA (reference sequence). This CDR3 is 14 amino acids long. The CDR3 region has the DNA TGCAGTGCGGATACAGGGAGATATAACTCACCCCCCCACTTT. Translation: CSADTGRYNSPPHF.

This clonotype was counted between two and nine times. This chain uses TRBV16 with TRBJ2-4; possible D gene TRBD1, 6 bases. CDR1 is KGHSY and CDR2 is FQNENV in the germline V gene. V was trimmed by 0 bases and J by 7 bases, leaving 10 bases between them. This CDR3 has 14 residues. The CDR3 protein is CASSQSSGDNIQYF. CDR3 DNA: TGTGCCAGCAGCCAATCGTCAGGGGATAACATTCAGTACTTC.

As for this clonotype: As the CDR3 is not closed by the conserved phenylalanine or tryptophan, this likely results from a read error. This chain connects TRBV28 to TRBJ2-1; D ambiguous. Looked up from germline, CDR1 is MDHEN and CDR2 is SYDVKM. CDR3 length equals 11 residues. V dropped 1 base and J dropped 8 bases, with 3 bases sitting between them. The CDR3 protein is CASSLLDEQFV. DNA for the CDR3: TGTGCCAGCAGTTTATTAGATGAGCAGTTCGTC.

The chain combines TRBV5-4 with TRBJ2-5; possibly TRBD2 for D (6 bases). Germline loops: CDR1 SGHNT, CDR2 YYREEE (reference sequence). With 0 bases removed from V and 4 bases from J, the gap between germline ends came to 16 bases. The CDR3 consists of 16 residues. CDR3 DNA: TGTGCCAGCAGCTTGGACGGGGGTAGGGCCCGAGAGACCCAGTACTTC. Protein sequence: CASSLDGGRARETQYF. Looking up the rest from reference TRBV5-4 and TRBJ2-5 gives the full variable domain: ETGVTQSPTHLIKTRGQQVTLRCSSQSGHNTVSWYQQALGQGPQFIFQYYREEENGRGNFPPRFSGLQFPNYSSELNVNALELDDSALYLCASSLDGGRARETQYFGPGTRLLVL.

The chain links TRBV6-4 to TRBJ1-1; 8 nucleotides line up with TRBD1. The CDR3 is 15 amino acids. The germline V gene has CDR1 MRHNA and CDR2 SNTAGT. Unmatched junction bases numbered 14, after V lost 7 bases and J lost 7 bases. The CDR3 sequence is CASTLGGQGASEAFF. DNA of the CDR3: TGTGCCAGCACCTTGGGTGGGCAGGGGGCAAGTGAAGCTTTCTTT.

This clonotype was seen repeatedly, ten times or more. The chain has TRBV11-2 and TRBJ2-7; 13 bases align to TRBD2. V trimming: 4 bases; J trimming: 5 bases; junction bases outside the gene matches: 2. This CDR3 region has 14 residues. CDR1 and CDR2 from the germline V gene are SGHAT and FQNNGV. As DNA, the CDR3 is TGTGCCAGCAGCTCCGGACTAGCGGGAGACGAGCAGTACTTC. Translated: CASSSGLAGDEQYF.

This clonotype appeared a few times. The chain is built from TRBV12-3 or TRBV12-4 and TRBJ2-3; the match to TRBD2 covers 8 bases. Losses at the gene ends were 4 bases for V and 4 bases for J; bases not matched to a gene: 22. CDR3 length equals 20 residues. For the CDR3, the DNA is TGTGCCAGCAGTTCCACTTACCCCCGTTTTTGGCGGGAGGAGTCAGATACGCAGTATTTT. Amino acid sequence: CASSSTYPRFWREESDTQYF.

This clonotype was detected ten times or more. The chain links TRBV5-1 to TRBJ2-5; no clear D gene. V lost 0 bases to trimming and J lost 2 bases, with 2 bases between them. CDR3 length: 12 amino acids. Germline V lookup: CDR1 SGHRS, CDR2 YFSETQ. CDR3 DNA: TGCGCCAGCAGCTTGGATCAAGAGACCCAGTACTTC. It translates to CASSLDQETQYF. The full variable domain, rest sourced from reference TRBV5-1 and TRBJ2-5, is KAGVTQTPRYLIKTRGQQVTLSCSPISGHRSVSWYQQTPGQGLQFLFEYFSETQRNKGNFPGRFSGRQFSNSRSEMNVSTLELGDSALYLCASSLDQETQYFGPGTRLLVL.

As regards this clonotype: A much larger clone differs from this one at a single base, so this may be a read error. J is TRBJ1-2 and V is TRBV19; 7 positions match TRBD1. Germline V gene sequence: CDR1 LNHDA, CDR2 SQIVND (reference sequence). The CDR3 sequence is 13 residues long. The DNA of the CDR3 is TGTGCCAGTAGTATAGATCGCAGGGGGAGCTACGCCTTC. Protein sequence: CASSIDRRGSYAF.

This clonotype appeared many times. The chain carries TRBV20-1 and TRBJ2-4; D not resolved. The germline V and J ends were trimmed by 0 bases and 14 bases, with 8 bases remaining between them. CDR1 DFQATT and CDR2 SNEGSKA come from the germline V gene (reference sequence). The CDR3 spans 10 residues. The chain's CDR3 is CSARDKNKYF. In DNA form, the CDR3 reads TGCAGTGCTAGAGACAAGAACAAGTACTTC.

This clonotype was detected only a few times. At one end the junction does not follow the germline gene, possibly because of a read error. This chain joins TRBV12-3 or TRBV12-4 and TRBJ2-5; no clear D gene. The CDR3 runs to 13 residues. The CDR3 here is CASSFSVVETRYF. The CDR3 DNA reads as TGTGCCAGCAGTTTTTCCGTCGTGGAGACCCGGTACTTC.

This clonotype occurred many times. This sequence joins TRBV2 and TRBJ2-7; TRBD1 matches at 7 bases. CDR1 is SNHLY, CDR2 FYNNEI, per germline. The junction had 6 bases not matched to a gene; V was cut back by 4 bases and J by 0 bases. The CDR3 extends over 15 amino acids. CDR3 in amino acids: CASSGGTVISYEQYF. The DNA for the CDR3 is TGTGCCAGCAGTGGAGGGACAGTAATCTCCTACGAGCAGTACTTC.

For this clonotype: Possible read error: a much larger clone is one base away. The V gene is TRBV6-1, the J gene TRBJ2-1; unclear D gene. V was pared by 5 bases and J by 9 bases, with 5 bases between. The CDR3 is 10 amino acids. The V gene's germline CDR1 is MNHNS and CDR2 SASEGT. The CDR3 region has the DNA TGTGCCAGCAGTTATACTGAGCAGTTCTTC. Translating gives CASSYTEQFF.

To note about this clonotype: This CDR3 is missing its conserved last phenylalanine or tryptophan, likely due to a read error. The chain links TRBV6-1 to TRBJ2-1; either TRBD1 or TRBD2 may fit D (5 bases each). Germline CDR1 reads MNHNS; CDR2 reads SASEGT. The CDR3 consists of 15 residues. V lost 2 bases and J 4 bases, leaving 12 bases between the germline ends. The CDR3 sequence: CASSERGVGYNEQFS. The CDR3 coding sequence is TGTGCCAGCAGTGAAAGGGGAGTGGGGTACAATGAGCAGTTCTCC.

This clonotype has at least ten counts. The chain joins TRBV6-6 to TRBJ2-1; D perhaps matches TRBD1 (5 bases). CDR3 length: 14 residues. The V end lost 6 bases, the J end lost 8 bases, and 17 bases lay between the germline ends. Looked up from germline, CDR1 is MNHNY and CDR2 is SVGAGI (reference sequence). The CDR3 spells CASRSRGAADEQFF. CDR3 DNA sequence: TGTGCCAGCAGGTCCCGTGGGGCCGCGGATGAGCAGTTCTTC.

Comment on this clonotype: No conserved phenylalanine or tryptophan ends this CDR3, so it is likely a read error. V and J are TRBV30 and TRBJ2-3; 7 bases map to TRBD1. Germline lookup yields CDR1 GTSNPN and CDR2 SVGIG (reference sequence). CDR3 length equals 14 residues. The junction had 8 bases not matched to a gene; V was cut back by 2 bases and J by 6 bases. CDR3 in amino acids: CAWSPGQVRDTQYL. The CDR3, as DNA: TGTGCCTGGAGTCCAGGACAGGTTCGGGATACGCAGTATCTT.

This clonotype was seen many times. This chain uses TRBV19 with TRBJ1-5; the D gene is possibly TRBD1 (6 bases). Per germline, CDR1 LNHDA and CDR2 SQIVND (reference sequence). The V and J ends lost 6 bases and 1 base respectively, with 10 bases between them. The CDR3 contains 14 residues. The CDR3 DNA follows: TGTGCCAGTAGAACAGGGACCAGCAATCAGCCCCAGCATTTT. Amino acid sequence: CASRTGTSNQPQHF.

This clonotype was counted at least ten times. This sequence joins TRBV11-2 and TRBJ2-1, with TRBD2 as a possible D gene (6 bases). The CDR3 totals 16 residues. V was shortened by 1 base and J by 6 bases, with 16 bases between the two germline ends. Germline V gene data show CDR1 as SGHAT and CDR2 as FQNNGV. In DNA form, the CDR3 reads TGTGCCAGCAGCTTAGGTAGCGGAATGGGTGTCAATGAGCAGTTCTTC. This translates into CASSLGSGMGVNEQFF.

This clonotype was recorded at least ten times. This chain connects TRBV24-1 to TRBJ2-3, with D hard to call. V was clipped by 3 bases and J by 5 bases, with 5 bases between them. CDR1 KGHDR and CDR2 SFDVKD come from the germline V gene. There are 12 residues in the CDR3. CDR3 protein: CATSDLGDTQYF. For the CDR3, the DNA is TGTGCCACCAGTGATCTGGGAGATACGCAGTATTTT.

This clonotype was observed a handful of times. Just one base apart from a much larger clone, this may be a read error. The J gene is TRBJ2-5, the V gene TRBV4-3; weak D call: TRBD1 (5 bases). The CDR3 extends over 14 amino acids. In germline, CDR1 is LGHNA, CDR2 YSLEER. The CDR3 DNA follows: TGCGCCAGCAGCCAAGCTAGGGGAAGAGAGACCCAGTGCTTC. Its translation is CASSQARGRETQCF.